Listed below are T cell receptor beta chains from one sample, sequenced in a study of blood T cell repertoires in COVID-19. Assay used: immunoSEQ multiplex PCR; TCRdb lists only in-frame clones, some missing. This table holds 150,000 to 200,000 clones, approximately 86% found once. The specimen was peripheral blood. The receptor set was obtained from a man between 60 and 75 years old with acute or convalescent COVID-19. The CDR3 runs from the conserved cysteine through the conserved F or W. D genes are given only for firm matches. Not every row has a clone size; where given, it reads once, few, many or a size class.

NA	TRBV30	TRBD2	TRBJ2-1	CAWSGLAGAGQFF	TGTGCCTGGAGTGGACTAGCGGGAGCCGGGCAGTTCTTC
few	TRBV19	NA	TRBJ1-5	CASSITGSNQPQHF	TGTGCCAGTAGTATAACAGGGAGCAATCAGCCCCAGCATTTT
NA	TRBV9	NA	TRBJ2-3	CASSVATSRHTDTQYF	TGTGCCAGCAGCGTAGCTACTAGCAGACACACAGATACGCAGTATTTT
NA	TRBV28	TRBD1	TRBJ1-1	CASSLTGQSAEAFF	TGTGCCAGCAGTTTAACGGGACAGTCTGCTGAAGCTTTCTTT
NA	TRBV3-1/TRBV3-2	TRBD1	TRBJ1-2	CASSRPRDRGHPGDGYTF	TGTGCCAGCAGCCGGCCCCGGGACAGGGGGCACCCAGGGGATGGCTACACCTTC
once	TRBV7-8	TRBD1	TRBJ1-3	CASSSQGVGNTIYF	TGTGCCAGCAGCTCCCAGGGGGTAGGAAACACCATATATTTT
NA	TRBV18	NA	TRBJ1-4	CASSYRRTNEKLFF	TGTGCCAGCTCATACCGGCGGACTAATGAAAAACTGTTTTTT
once	TRBV27	TRBD1	TRBJ2-3	CASSLRDRVTDTQYF	TGTGCCAGCAGCCTCCGGGACAGGGTCACAGATACGCAGTATTTT
NA	TRBV7-2	NA	TRBJ1-1	CASSLWQGMNTEAFF	TGTGCCAGCAGCTTATGGCAGGGGATGAACACTGAAGCTTTCTTT
NA	TRBV5-1	TRBD2	TRBJ2-5	CASTPGTSGQETQYF	TGCGCCAGCACCCCCGGGACTAGCGGCCAAGAGACCCAGTACTTC
NA	TRBV28	TRBD2	TRBJ2-4	CASSSHPSGKDKNIQYF	TGTGCCAGCAGTTCACACCCTAGCGGGAAGGACAAAAACATTCAGTACTTC
NA	TRBV6-5	TRBD1	TRBJ1-2	CATAVGGTDIYGYTF	TGTGCCACAGCGGTAGGAGGGACAGACATCTATGGCTACACCTTC
once	TRBV2	TRBD2	TRBJ2-1	CASTREGGRNEQFF	TGTGCCAGCACCCGAGAAGGCGGGAGGAATGAGCAGTTCTTC
NA	TRBV5-4	TRBD2	TRBJ2-7	CASSLNLAGGYEQYF	TGTGCCAGCAGTCTTAACCTAGCGGGAGGGTACGAGCAGTACTTC
NA	TRBV19	TRBD1	TRBJ1-2	CATSTGGPYFDGYTF	TGTGCCACCTCCACAGGGGGCCCCTATTTCGATGGCTACACCTTC
NA	TRBV28	TRBD2	TRBJ2-3	CASSLMGLAGTDTQYF	TGTGCCAGCAGTTTAATGGGACTAGCGGGAACAGATACGCAGTATTTT
NA	TRBV28	TRBD1	TRBJ1-2	CASLPGQASYGYTF	TGTGCCAGCCTACCGGGACAGGCATCCTACGGCTACACCTTC
NA	TRBV24-1	NA	TRBJ2-1	CATSDWRGEQFF	TGTGCCACCAGTGATTGGAGGGGTGAGCAGTTCTTC
NA	TRBV6-5	TRBD2	TRBJ2-1	CASWTSGSNEQFF	TGTGCCAGCTGGACTAGCGGGAGCAATGAGCAGTTCTTC
NA	TRBV27	TRBD1	TRBJ2-6	CASSHRGGTSGANVLTF	TGTGCCAGCAGTCACAGGGGTGGAACCTCTGGGGCCAACGTCCTGACTTTC
NA	TRBV29-1	TRBD1	TRBJ2-7	CSVFPGQGSYEQYF	TGCAGCGTTTTTCCGGGACAGGGGTCCTACGAGCAGTACTTC
NA	TRBV5-1	NA	TRBJ2-7	CASSLVQGGIDEQYF	TGCGCCAGCAGCTTGGTCCAGGGCGGTATCGACGAGCAGTACTTC
NA	TRBV5-1	NA	TRBJ1-1	CASSLGRVNTEAFF	TGCGCCAGCAGCTTGGGACGGGTGAACACTGAAGCTTTCTTT
NA	TRBV2	TRBD2	TRBJ2-5	CASSDGTSGSETQYF	TGTGCCAGCAGCGACGGGACTAGCGGGAGTGAGACCCAGTACTTC
NA	TRBV10-3	NA	TRBJ2-1	CASRDSYPWRKFF	TGTGCCTCCCGGGACTCCTACCCTTGGAGGAAGTTCTTC
once	TRBV21-1	NA	TRBJ1-1	CASRGGTEAFF	TGTGCCAGCAGGGGGGGAACTGAAGCTTTCTTT
NA	TRBV5-1	NA	TRBJ2-2	CASSPGGTANTGELFF	TGCGCCAGCAGCCCAGGCGGGACAGCGAACACCGGGGAGCTGTTTTTT
NA	TRBV2	NA	TRBJ1-5	CASSANQGSPVGQPQHF	TGTGCCAGCAGTGCGAACCAGGGATCCCCTGTGGGTCAGCCCCAGCATTTT
NA	TRBV21-1	NA	TRBJ1-4	CASCQGQGAEKLFF	TGTGCCAGCTGCCAGGGACAGGGTGCTGAAAAACTGTTTTTT
NA	TRBV19	NA	TRBJ1-5	CASSIETQGIYQPQHF	TGTGCCAGTAGTATAGAGACTCAGGGTATCTATCAGCCCCAGCATTTT
NA	TRBV5-1	NA	TRBJ2-1	CASSFGSANEQFF	TGCGCCAGCAGCTTTGGTAGCGCCAATGAGCAGTTCTTC
NA	TRBV5-1	TRBD2	TRBJ2-2	CASSLPRGGSTGELFF	TGCGCCAGCAGCCTACCGCGGGGGGGCTCGACCGGGGAGCTGTTTTTT
NA	TRBV12-3/TRBV12-4	NA	TRBJ1-5	CASSFEGYQPQHF	TGTGCCAGCAGTTTTGAGGGTTATCAGCCCCAGCATTTT
NA	TRBV2	TRBD1	TRBJ1-5	CASSERAGGGDSNQPQHF	TGTGCCAGCAGTGAAAGGGCAGGGGGAGGCGATAGCAATCAGCCCCAGCATTTT
NA	TRBV18	NA	TRBJ1-2	CASSPRREPGDSYTF	TGTGCCAGCTCACCGCGCAGGGAGCCGGGGGATAGCTACACCTTC
NA	TRBV9	TRBD1	TRBJ2-3	CASSVTGDTDTQYF	TGTGCCAGCAGCGTTACAGGGGACACAGATACGCAGTATTTT
NA	TRBV11-1	NA	TRBJ2-2	CASSLVSGRGPGELFF	TGTGCCAGCAGCTTAGTCTCGGGCAGGGGTCCCGGGGAGCTGTTTTTT
NA	TRBV5-1	NA	TRBJ2-7	CASSLTALSSYEQYF	TGCGCCAGCAGCCTGACAGCCTTATCGTCCTACGAGCAGTACTTC
NA	TRBV19	NA	TRBJ1-2	CASSRQAEANYGYTF	TGTGCCAGTAGTCGTCAGGCAGAAGCTAACTATGGCTACACCTTC
NA	TRBV28	TRBD1	TRBJ1-5	CATGTGMRYQPQHF	TGTGCCACCGGGACAGGGATGAGGTACCAGCCCCAGCATTTT
NA	TRBV5-8	TRBD2	TRBJ2-1	CASSTLAGRNEQFF	TGTGCCAGCAGCACCCTAGCGGGCAGGAATGAGCAGTTCTTC
NA	TRBV7-3	NA	TRBJ1-1	CASSLMSRDTEAFF	TGTGCCAGCAGCTTAATGTCGCGGGACACTGAAGCTTTCTTT
NA	TRBV6-5	TRBD1	TRBJ1-2	CASRRMDRGLYGYTF	TGTGCCAGCAGACGGATGGACAGGGGTCTATACGGCTACACCTTC
once	TRBV6-2/TRBV6-3	TRBD2	TRBJ2-7	CASSYSPSGDRYEQYF	TGTGCCAGCAGTTACTCACCTAGCGGCGATCGGTACGAGCAGTACTTC
few	TRBV28	NA	TRBJ2-7	CASRSPDSYEQYF	TGTGCCAGCAGATCCCCGGACAGCTACGAGCAGTACTTC